One and the same sample provided the 12 T cell receptor beta chains below, sequenced in a study of T cells in Graves' hyperthyroidism and ophthalmopathy (dated 2019 in TCRdb). The library was prepared using multiplex PCR. Sequencing instrument: Illumina HiSeq 2000. The TCR beta CDR3 regions were amplified from the RNA transcripts. The first round of RT-PCR for the TCR CDR3 was performed with the HTBI primer set and the Qiagen OneStep RT-PCR kit. TCRdb ran its own pipeline on the public reads, namely fastp trimming at Q25 and MiXCR clone calling, and kept in-frame beta chains. When rows share a CDR3 protein, they turn into one entry using the most common DNA and genes. The sample records about 700,000 distinct CDR3 sequences, 11% to 15% of which are singletons. Jointly, the top ten make up more than 8.5% of the sample. The sample consisted of blood. The receptors were sampled from a young woman with Graves' hyperthyroidism.

This clonotype was observed a handful of times. The gene calls are TRBV24-1 and TRBJ2-2; no clear D gene. V shed 4 bases and J shed 0 bases, with 5 bases lying between them. The CDR3 sequence is 14 residues long. Per the germline V gene, CDR1 is KGHDR and CDR2 is SFDVKD. The CDR3 coding sequence is TGTGCCACCAGTGAGGTACCGAACACCGGGGAGCTGTTTTTT. Translation: CATSEVPNTGELFF.

The chain is built from TRBV7-9 and TRBJ1-1, with D uncertain. The germline CDR1 and CDR2 sequences are SEHNR and FQNEAQ (reference sequence). CDR3 size: 14 residues. The germline V and J ends were trimmed by 5 bases and 11 bases, with 21 bases remaining between them. CDR3 DNA sequence: TGTGCCAGCAGCCCCGCAAGGGAACCCATCTCGGCTTTCTTT. Encoded protein: CASSPAREPISAFF.

The chain recombines TRBV15 with TRBJ2-7; D is possibly TRBD1 (6 bases). The CDR3 covers 16 residues. CDR1 and CDR2 from the germline V gene are LNHNV and YYDKDF (reference sequence). The ends were cut back, 5 bases at V and 3 bases at J, with 20 bases in the middle. CDR3 coding DNA: TGTGCCACCAGCGCCGACCCGGACAGTTTTCTCTACGAGCAGTACTTC. It codes for CATSADPDSFLYEQYF.

The chain is built from TRBV6-1 and TRBJ2-7; D remains ambiguous. V lost 6 bases and J 4 bases, leaving 10 bases between the germline ends. Germline values: CDR1 MNHNS, CDR2 SASEGT. This CDR3 is 12 amino acids long. The CDR3 sequence: CASSTDGYEQYF. CDR3 bases: TGTGCCAGCAGCACCGACGGGTACGAGCAGTACTTC.

There are many counts of this clonotype. This rearrangement joins TRBV24-1 to TRBJ2-1; no firm D call. Germline V gene sequence: CDR1 KGHDR, CDR2 SFDVKD. This CDR3 spans 14 amino acids. V lost 1 base to trimming and J lost 9 bases, with 12 bases between them. The DNA of the CDR3 is TGTGCCACCAGTGATTTTCGGATAGGGTCTGAGCAGTTCTTC. It translates to CATSDFRIGSEQFF.

This clonotype was found a few times. The chain carries TRBV6-2 or TRBV6-3 and TRBJ2-7; the match to TRBD1 covers 8 bases. The V and J ends lost 5 bases and 3 bases, in that order; junction bases with no gene match: 12. The CDR3 is made up of 16 amino acids. Germline V gives CDR1 MNHEY, CDR2 SVGEGT. Written as DNA, the CDR3 is TGTGCCAGCAGTGCCGGGACAGGCTTGGACCACTACGAGCAGTACTTC. Amino acids: CASSAGTGLDHYEQYF.

This clonotype was seen just once. The V call is TRBV3-1, the J call TRBJ2-7, with TRBD1 identical over 8 bases. Per the germline V gene, CDR1 is LGHDT and CDR2 is YNNKEL (reference sequence). Losses at the gene ends were 4 bases for V and 4 bases for J; bases not matched to a gene: 9. The CDR3 has 15 residues. The CDR3 nucleotides read TGTGCCAGCAGCCCCACGAGGGACAGGAGGTACGAGCAGTACTTC. Translated: CASSPTRDRRYEQYF.

Ten or more counts support this clonotype. The chain employs TRBV3-1 and TRBJ1-5; D gene uncertain. Germline CDR1 is LGHDT and CDR2 is YNNKEL (reference sequence). The CDR3 extends over 14 amino acids. Trimming shortened V by 5 bases and J by 2 bases, and 10 bases separated the two germline ends. CDR3 DNA: TGTGCCAGCAGCGCTCAGGCGGGCAATCAGCCCCAGCATTTT. Protein: CASSAQAGNQPQHF.

The rearrangement uses TRBV10-3 and TRBJ2-1; 8 nucleotides match TRBD2. The trim removed 7 bases at V and 0 bases at J, leaving 2 bases unmatched. This CDR3 is built from 14 residues. In germline, CDR1 is ENHRY, CDR2 SYGVKD. DNA of the CDR3: TGTGCCATCATGAGCGGGAGCTCCTACAATGAGCAGTTCTTC. It yields the protein CAIMSGSSYNEQFF.

The gene calls are TRBV7-9 and TRBJ1-2, with TRBD1 identical over 10 bases. Germline V gene data show CDR1 as SEHNR and CDR2 as FQNEAQ (reference sequence). The CDR3 sequence is 15 residues long. The V and J ends lost 5 bases and 4 bases, in that order; junction bases with no gene match: 7. The DNA for the CDR3 is TGTGCCAGCAGCACCGGGACAGGGGTCCCCTATGGCTACACCTTC. Translation gives CASSTGTGVPYGYTF.

CDR3 nucleotides: TGTGCCAGCAGCTTACGAAGCGGGACCTACAATGAGCAGTTCTTC. Protein: CASSLRSGTYNEQFF. The chain combines TRBV7-9 with TRBJ2-1; the match to TRBD2 covers 7 bases. CDR1 is SEHNR and CDR2 is FQNEAQ in the germline V gene (reference sequence). V lost 2 bases, J lost 2 bases, and 3 bases stayed unmatched. The CDR3 sequence is 15 residues long.

This clonotype was recorded a few times. J is TRBJ2-1 and V is TRBV15; TRBD2 agrees at 7 bases. The CDR3 contains 16 residues. CDR1 and CDR2 (germline): LNHNV, YYDKDF (reference sequence). After removal of 4 bases from V and 0 bases from J, the junction contained 6 bases not matched to a gene. CDR3 region: CATSNHGGSSYNEQFF. The CDR3, as DNA: TGTGCCACCAGCAATCACGGGGGGAGCTCCTACAATGAGCAGTTCTTC.